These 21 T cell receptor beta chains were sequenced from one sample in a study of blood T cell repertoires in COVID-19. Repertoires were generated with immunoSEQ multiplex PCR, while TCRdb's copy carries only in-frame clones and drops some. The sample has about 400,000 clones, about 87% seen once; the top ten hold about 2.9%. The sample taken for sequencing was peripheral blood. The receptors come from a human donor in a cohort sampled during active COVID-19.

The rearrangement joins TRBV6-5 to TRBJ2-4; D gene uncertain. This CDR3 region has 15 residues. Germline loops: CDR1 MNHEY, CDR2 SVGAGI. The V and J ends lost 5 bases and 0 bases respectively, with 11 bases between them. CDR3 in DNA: TGTGCCAGCAGTCGAGGTGTTTTAGCCAAAAACATTCAGTACTTC. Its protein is CASSRGVLAKNIQYF.

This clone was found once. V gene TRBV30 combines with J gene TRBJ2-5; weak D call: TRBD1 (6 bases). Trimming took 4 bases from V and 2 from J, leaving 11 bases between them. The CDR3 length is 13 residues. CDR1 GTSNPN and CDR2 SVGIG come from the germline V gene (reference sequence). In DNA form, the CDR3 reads TGTGCCTGGAACAGGGCCCAGCAAGAGACCCAGTACTTC. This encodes CAWNRAQQETQYF.

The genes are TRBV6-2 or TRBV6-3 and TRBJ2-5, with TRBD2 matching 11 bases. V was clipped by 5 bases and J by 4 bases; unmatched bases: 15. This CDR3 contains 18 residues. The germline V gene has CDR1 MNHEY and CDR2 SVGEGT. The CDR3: CASSTTLAGGEGRETQYF. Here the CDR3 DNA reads TGTGCCAGCAGTACAACCCTAGCGGGAGGTGAAGGTCGAGAGACCCAGTACTTC.

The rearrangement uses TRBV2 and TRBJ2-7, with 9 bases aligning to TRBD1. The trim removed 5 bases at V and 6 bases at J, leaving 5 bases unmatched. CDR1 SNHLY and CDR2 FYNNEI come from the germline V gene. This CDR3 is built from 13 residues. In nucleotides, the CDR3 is TGTGCCAGCAGTAGGGACAGGGAAAGCGAGCAGTACTTC. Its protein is CASSRDRESEQYF.

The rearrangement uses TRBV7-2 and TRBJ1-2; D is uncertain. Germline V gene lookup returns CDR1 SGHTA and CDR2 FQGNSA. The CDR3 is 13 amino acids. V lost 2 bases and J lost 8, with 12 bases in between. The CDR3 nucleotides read TGTGCCAGCAGCTTATCCGCCGACAAAGGCTACACCTTC. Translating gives CASSLSADKGYTF.

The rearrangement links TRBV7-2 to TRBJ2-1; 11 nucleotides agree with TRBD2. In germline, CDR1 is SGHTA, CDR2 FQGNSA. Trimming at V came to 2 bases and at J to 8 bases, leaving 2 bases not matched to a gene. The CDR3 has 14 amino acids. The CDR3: CASSLSSGRDEQFF. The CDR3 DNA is TGTGCCAGCAGCTTAAGTAGCGGGAGGGATGAGCAGTTCTTC.

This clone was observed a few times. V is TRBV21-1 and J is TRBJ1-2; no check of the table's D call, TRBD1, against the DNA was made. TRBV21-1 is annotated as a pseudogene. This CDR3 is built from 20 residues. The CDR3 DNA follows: TGTGCCAGCAGCAAAGGTGGGGAAAAGGGCGGTTTGGGACAGGGCTATGGCTACACCTTC. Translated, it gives CASSKGGEKGGLGQGYGYTF.

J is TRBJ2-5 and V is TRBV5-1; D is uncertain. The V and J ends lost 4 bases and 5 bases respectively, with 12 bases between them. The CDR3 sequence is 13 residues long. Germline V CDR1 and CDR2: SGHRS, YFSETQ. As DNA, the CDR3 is TGCGCCAGCAGCGCCAACGGTCGGGAGACCCAGTACTTC. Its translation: CASSANGRETQYF.

The CDR3 DNA is TGTGCCAGTAGTACCGGGTCTCCAGGGACAGATACGCAGTATTTT. Translation gives CASSTGSPGTDTQYF. V usage is TRBV19 and J usage is TRBJ2-3, with TRBD1 as a possible D gene (5 bases). Trimming removed 4 bases from V and 3 bases from J, with 14 bases in between. The CDR3 spans 15 residues. CDR1 and CDR2 (germline): LNHDA, SQIVND (reference sequence).

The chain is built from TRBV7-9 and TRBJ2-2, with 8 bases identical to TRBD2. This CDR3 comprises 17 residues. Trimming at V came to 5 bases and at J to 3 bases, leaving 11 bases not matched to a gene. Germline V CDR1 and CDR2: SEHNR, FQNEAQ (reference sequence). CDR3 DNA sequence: TGTGCCAGCAGCACGGGGGGGACAAACGATCACACCGGGGAGCTGTTTTTT. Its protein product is CASSTGGTNDHTGELFF.

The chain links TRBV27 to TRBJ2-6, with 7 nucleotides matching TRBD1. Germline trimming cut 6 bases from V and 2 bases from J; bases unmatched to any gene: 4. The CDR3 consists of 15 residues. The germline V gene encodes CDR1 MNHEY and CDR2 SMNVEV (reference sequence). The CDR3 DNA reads TGTGCCAGCAGGCAAGGGGGCGCTGGGGCCAACGTCCTGACTTTC. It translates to CASRQGGAGANVLTF. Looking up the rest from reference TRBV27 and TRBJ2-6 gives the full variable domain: EAQVTQNPRYLITVTGKKLTVTCSQNMNHEYMSWYRQDPGLGLRQIYYSMNVEVTDKGDVPEGYKVSRKEKRNFPLILESPSPNQTSLYFCASRQGGAGANVLTFGAGSRLTVL.

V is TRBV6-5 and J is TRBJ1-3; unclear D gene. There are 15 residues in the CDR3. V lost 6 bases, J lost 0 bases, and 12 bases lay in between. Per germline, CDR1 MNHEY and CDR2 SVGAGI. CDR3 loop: CASRIAFSSGNTIYF. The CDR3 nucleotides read TGTGCCAGCAGGATCGCGTTTTCCTCTGGAAACACCATATATTTT.

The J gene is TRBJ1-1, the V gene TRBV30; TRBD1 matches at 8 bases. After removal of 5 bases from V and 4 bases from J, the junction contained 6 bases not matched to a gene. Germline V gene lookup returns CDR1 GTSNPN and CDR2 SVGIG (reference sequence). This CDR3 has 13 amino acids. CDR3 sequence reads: CAWQGQAGTEAFF. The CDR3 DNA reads TGTGCCTGGCAGGGACAGGCTGGCACTGAAGCTTTCTTT. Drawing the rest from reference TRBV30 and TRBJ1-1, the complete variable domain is SQTIHQWPATLVQPVGSPLSLECTVEGTSNPNLYWYRQAAGRGLQLLFYSVGIGQISSEVPQNLSASRPQDRQFILSSKKLLLSDSGFYLCAWQGQAGTEAFFGQGTRLTVV.

CDR3 protein: CASPYQGPYNSPLHF. The CDR3 nucleotides read TGTGCCAGCCCATATCAGGGTCCCTATAATTCACCCCTCCACTTT. The chain has TRBV18 and TRBJ1-6, with a weak D call TRBD1 (5 bases). Trimming left V 8 bases short and J 2 bases short, with 13 bases between. Germline V gene sequence: CDR1 KGHSH, CDR2 LQKENI. CDR3 length equals 15 residues.

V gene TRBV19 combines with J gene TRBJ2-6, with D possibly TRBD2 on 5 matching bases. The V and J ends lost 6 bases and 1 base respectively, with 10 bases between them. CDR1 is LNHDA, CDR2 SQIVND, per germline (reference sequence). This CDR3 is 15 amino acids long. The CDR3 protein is CASRWTLSGANVLTF. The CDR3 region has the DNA TGTGCCAGTAGATGGACTTTATCTGGGGCCAACGTCCTGACTTTC.

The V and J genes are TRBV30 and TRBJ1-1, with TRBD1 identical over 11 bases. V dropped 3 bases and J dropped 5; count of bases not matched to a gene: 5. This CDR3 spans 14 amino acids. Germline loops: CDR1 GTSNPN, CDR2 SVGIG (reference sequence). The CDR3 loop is CAWSGQGAETEAFF. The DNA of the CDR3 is TGTGCCTGGAGCGGACAGGGGGCGGAAACTGAAGCTTTCTTT.

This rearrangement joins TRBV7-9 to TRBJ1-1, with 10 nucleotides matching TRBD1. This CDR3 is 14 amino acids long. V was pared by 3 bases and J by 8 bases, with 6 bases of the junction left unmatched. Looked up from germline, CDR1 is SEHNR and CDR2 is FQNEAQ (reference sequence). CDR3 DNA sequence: TGTGCCAGCAGCTTCGGGACAGGGGTCGGCGAAGCTTTCTTT. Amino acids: CASSFGTGVGEAFF.

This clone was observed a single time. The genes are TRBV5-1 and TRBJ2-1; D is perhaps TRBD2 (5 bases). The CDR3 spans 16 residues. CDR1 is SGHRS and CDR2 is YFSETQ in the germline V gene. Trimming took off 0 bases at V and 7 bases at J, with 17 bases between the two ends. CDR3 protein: CASSLAIATTLNEQFF. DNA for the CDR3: TGCGCCAGCAGCTTGGCGATAGCGACCACCTTGAATGAGCAGTTCTTC.

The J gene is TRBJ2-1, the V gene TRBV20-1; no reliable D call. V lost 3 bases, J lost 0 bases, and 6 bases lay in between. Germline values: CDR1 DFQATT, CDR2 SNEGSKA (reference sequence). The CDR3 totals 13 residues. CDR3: CSASGSSYNEQFF. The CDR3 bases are TGCAGTGCTAGTGGTAGCTCCTACAATGAGCAGTTCTTC.

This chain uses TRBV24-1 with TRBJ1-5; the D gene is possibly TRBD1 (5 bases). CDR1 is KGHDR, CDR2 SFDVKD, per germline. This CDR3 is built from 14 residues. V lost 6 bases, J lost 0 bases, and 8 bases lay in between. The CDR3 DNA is TGTGCCACCAGTAACAGGTATAGCAATCAGCCCCAGCATTTT. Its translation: CATSNRYSNQPQHF.

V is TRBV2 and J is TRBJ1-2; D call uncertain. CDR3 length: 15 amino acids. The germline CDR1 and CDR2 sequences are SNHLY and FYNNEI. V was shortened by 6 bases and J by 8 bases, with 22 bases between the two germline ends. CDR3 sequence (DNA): TGTGCCAGCAGCTCCCGATTGAGGTCCGAGGAGGGCTACACCTTC. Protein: CASSSRLRSEEGYTF.